The next 25 T cell receptor beta chains were all read from a single sample in a study of T cell responses to AZD1222 COVID-19 vaccine. TCRdb's table, derived via immunoSEQ multiplex PCR, lists solely in-frame clones and lacks some. The data hold about 150,000 clones, with about 90% observed a single time. Sequenced here: peripheral blood, sampled on day 0 of MenACWY control vaccination. Receptors were obtained from an adult in good health.

This clone was seen a handful of times. The genes are TRBV10-3 and TRBJ2-1, with D tentatively TRBD2 (5 bases). Trimming took 3 bases from V and 5 from J, leaving 14 bases between them. Germline V gene sequence: CDR1 ENHRY, CDR2 SYGVKD. The CDR3 consists of 15 residues. This chain's CDR3 is CAISDPPSGNNEQFF. The DNA for the CDR3 is TGTGCCATCAGTGATCCCCCCTCGGGAAACAATGAGCAGTTCTTC.

V is TRBV2 and J is TRBJ2-3; perhaps D is TRBD1 or TRBD2 (8 bases each). Looked up from germline, CDR1 is SNHLY and CDR2 is FYNNEI. The CDR3 consists of 16 residues. The V end was cut by 6 bases, the J end by 5 bases, with 21 bases between. CDR3 nucleotide sequence: TGTGCCAGCAGAAGACTAGCGCCAGGGGGCGGAGATACGCAGTATTTT. The encoded protein is CASRRLAPGGGDTQYF.

This clone was counted a few times. In DNA, the CDR3 is TGCGCCAGCAGCTCGGGACCGGGACAGGGAGGGAAGCTGTTTTTT. It specifies CASSSGPGQGGKLFF. The chain joins TRBV5-1 to TRBJ2-2; 9 bases match TRBD1. Trimming removed 3 bases from V and 12 bases from J; junction bases left unmatched: 12. CDR3 length equals 15 residues. Germline CDR1 SGHRS, CDR2 YFSETQ.

The chain couples TRBV4-1 to TRBJ1-1; 7 bases are a match to TRBD1. V dropped 6 bases and J dropped 0; count of bases not matched to a gene: 4. The CDR3 loop spans 14 amino acids. CDR1 is MGHRA, CDR2 YSYEKL, per germline. DNA of the CDR3: TGCGCCAGCAGACAACAGGGGATGAACACTGAAGCTTTCTTT. Protein: CASRQQGMNTEAFF.

This clone turned up a few times. V gene TRBV18 combines with J gene TRBJ2-3, with D possibly being TRBD2 (5 bases). Germline V lookup: CDR1 KGHSH, CDR2 LQKENI. V lost 0 bases and J 3 bases, leaving 7 bases between the germline ends. The CDR3 contains 14 residues. CDR3 DNA sequence: TGTGCCAGCTCACCACCCCTAGCTACAGATACGCAGTATTTT. It codes for CASSPPLATDTQYF.

The rearrangement links TRBV7-5 to TRBJ1-5; the tabulated D call, TRBD1, remains unverified against the DNA. TRBV7-5 is annotated as a pseudogene. The CDR3 runs 18 residues. The CDR3 DNA reads as TGTGCCAGAAGCGCCCGGGCGCCACGGACAGGCCAAAATCAGCCCCAGCATTTT. This translates into CARSARAPRTGQNQPQHF.

The J gene is TRBJ1-2, the V gene TRBV7-9, with D maybe TRBD1 (5 bases). Germline CDR1 reads SEHNR; CDR2 reads FQNEAQ (reference sequence). The CDR3 contains 13 residues. With 5 bases removed from V and 6 bases from J, the gap between germline ends came to 13 bases. The CDR3 DNA follows: TGTGCCAGCAGCCCCCAGGGTGGTCATGGCTACACCTTC. Translating it yields CASSPQGGHGYTF.

This chain connects TRBV4-1 to TRBJ2-3, with D uncertain. This CDR3 is built from 14 residues. Trimming stripped 4 bases from V and 1 base from J, with 9 bases between. CDR1 is MGHRA, CDR2 YSYEKL, per germline. The CDR3 nucleotides read TGCGCCAGCAGCCCCTCCCCTGGCACAGATACGCAGTATTTT. This sequence encodes CASSPSPGTDTQYF.

The rearrangement joins TRBV24-1 to TRBJ2-2; D unclear. CDR3 length: 17 residues. Germline lookup yields CDR1 KGHDR and CDR2 SFDVKD. V lost 0 bases to trimming and J lost 0 bases, with 10 bases between them. The CDR3 DNA reads as TGTGCCACCAGTGATTTGTCCCCCGAGGCGAACACCGGGGAGCTGTTTTTT. This encodes CATSDLSPEANTGELFF.

The V and J genes are TRBV12-3 or TRBV12-4 and TRBJ1-1; D gene unclear. Trimming shortened V by 1 base and J by 2 bases, and 2 bases separated the two germline ends. CDR3 length: 12 residues. The CDR3 loop is CASSLENTEAFF. The CDR3, as DNA: TGTGCCAGCAGTTTAGAAAACACTGAAGCTTTCTTT.

This clone was seen only a few times. V usage is TRBV19 and J usage is TRBJ1-6, with TRBD1 matching 8 bases. The CDR3 consists of 13 residues. Germline trimming cut 11 bases from V and 9 bases from J; bases unmatched to any gene: 9. Germline CDR1 is LNHDA and CDR2 is SQIVND (reference sequence). CDR3 sequence reads: CASRDRGGSPLHF. The CDR3 DNA sequence: TGTGCCTCCCGAGACAGGGGAGGTTCACCCCTCCACTTT.

The chain recombines TRBV4-1 with TRBJ2-7; D ambiguous. The CDR3 totals 14 residues. Germline CDR1 and CDR2: MGHRA and YSYEKL. V lost 2 bases, J lost 6 bases, and 14 bases lay in between. CDR3 DNA sequence: TGCGCCAGCAGCCAATTTCCGGGTGGGCCCGAGCAGTACTTC. Translated, it gives CASSQFPGGPEQYF.

The chain joins TRBV3-1 (or the pseudogene TRBV3-2) to TRBJ1-6; 12 bases match TRBD1. CDR1 is LGHDT, CDR2 YNNKEL, per germline (reference sequence). The V gene end was trimmed by 4 bases and the J gene end by 8 bases; junction bases not matched to a gene: 3. There are 15 residues in the CDR3. The chain's CDR3 is CASSLGTGGDSPLHF. The DNA of the CDR3 is TGTGCCAGCAGCCTGGGGACAGGGGGCGATTCACCCCTCCACTTT.

The J gene is TRBJ1-6, the V gene TRBV25-1, with a tentative D call TRBD1 (5 bases). V dropped 1 base and J dropped 7 bases, with 11 bases sitting between them. This CDR3 has 15 residues. Germline values: CDR1 MGHDK, CDR2 SYGVNS. CDR3 amino acids: CASSESDSPNSPLHF. The DNA of the CDR3 is TGTGCCAGCAGTGAATCCGACAGTCCCAATTCACCCCTCCACTTT.

V usage is TRBV5-1 and J usage is TRBJ1-2; D is perhaps TRBD1 (6 bases). This CDR3 spans 17 amino acids. Trimming removed 3 bases from V and 4 bases from J, with 22 bases in between. Germline CDR1 reads SGHRS; CDR2 reads YFSETQ. The CDR3 protein is CASSWGTGTFDTYGYTF. The CDR3 DNA follows: TGCGCCAGCAGCTGGGGGACCGGGACATTCGATACCTATGGCTACACCTTC.

This chain uses TRBV23-1 with TRBJ2-6; D is ambiguous. TRBV23-1 is noted as an ORF with a role that remains uncertain. CDR3 length: 20 residues. Deletions cut 4 bases from V and 0 bases from J, with 22 bases between. The CDR3 protein is CASSLLLHQRFPSGANVLTF. The CDR3 nucleotides read TGCGCCAGCAGTCTCCTCCTACACCAAAGATTCCCCTCTGGGGCCAACGTCCTGACTTTC.

This clone has a handful of counts. The J gene is TRBJ1-5, the V gene TRBV5-5; a weak D match, TRBD1 (5 bases). Germline V CDR1 and CDR2: SGHKS, YYEKEE (reference sequence). This CDR3 is built from 14 residues. Trimming pared 1 base from V and 7 bases from J, leaving 12 bases between. The CDR3 loop is CASSLQGMEQPQHF. The CDR3 nucleotides are TGTGCCAGCAGCTTGCAGGGAATGGAGCAGCCCCAGCATTTT.

This clone has just one count. The V call is TRBV19, the J call TRBJ1-1; the match to TRBD1 covers 7 bases. The CDR3 extends over 16 amino acids. Germline trimming cut 4 bases from V and 1 base from J; bases unmatched to any gene: 9. Looked up from germline, CDR1 is LNHDA and CDR2 is SQIVND (reference sequence). The CDR3 sequence is CASSRAGGSRNTEAFF. The CDR3 nucleotides are TGTGCCAGTAGTAGGGCAGGGGGGTCGAGGAACACTGAAGCTTTCTTT.

The gene calls are TRBV11-3 and TRBJ1-1; D perhaps matches TRBD1 (5 bases). Trimming pared 3 bases from V and 0 bases from J, leaving 11 bases between. Germline CDR1 and CDR2: SGHNT and YENEEA. The CDR3 is 15 residues long. CDR3 loop: CASSFGGFVNTEAFF. The CDR3 region has the DNA TGTGCCAGCAGCTTCGGGGGTTTTGTGAACACTGAAGCTTTCTTT.

The CDR3 loop is CASSLVHRMNTEAFF. The CDR3 DNA sequence: TGTGCCAGCAGTTTGGTCCACAGAATGAACACTGAAGCTTTCTTT. The genes are TRBV6-5 and TRBJ1-1; D remains ambiguous. The CDR3 loop spans 15 amino acids. Germline values: CDR1 MNHEY, CDR2 SVGAGI. V lost 4 bases and J 0 bases, leaving 12 bases between the germline ends.

The chain is built from TRBV6-5 and TRBJ1-2, with 11 bases identical to TRBD1. The CDR3 covers 16 residues. V shed 2 bases, J shed 5 bases, and the junction held 7 bases outside the gene matches. Germline CDR1 and CDR2: MNHEY and SVGAGI. The chain's CDR3 is CASSYRGTGGKYGYTF. The CDR3 region has the DNA TGTGCCAGCAGTTACCGTGGGACAGGGGGGAAGTATGGCTACACCTTC.

The V and J genes are TRBV19 and TRBJ2-7; D uncertain. Germline V gives CDR1 LNHDA, CDR2 SQIVND (reference sequence). The CDR3 consists of 15 residues. Trimming took off 0 bases at V and 0 bases at J, with 9 bases between the two ends. This CDR3 reads CASSIDGFSSYEQYF. CDR3 sequence (DNA): TGTGCCAGTAGTATAGACGGATTTAGCTCCTACGAGCAGTACTTC.

This clone was seen more than once but under ten times. No DNA is shown, since the ends of the CDR3 on it are uncertain; the CDR3 is the one TCRdb lists. The chain links TRBV7-5 to TRBJ1-5; the DNA was not compared with TRBD1, the D call given in the table. TRBV7-5 is marked as a pseudogene. The CDR3 extends over 13 residues, inclusive of both ends. The CDR3 sequence is CVGKGSCNQLQHF.

This chain connects TRBV7-8 to TRBJ2-2; 14 bases agree with TRBD2. This CDR3 is 18 amino acids long. V shed 0 bases and J 1 base; nucleotides not matched to a gene: 1. Germline assignment: CDR1 SGHVS and CDR2 FQNEAQ. This CDR3 reads CASSLAGLAGGNTGELFF. In DNA, the CDR3 is TGTGCCAGCAGCTTAGCCGGACTAGCGGGAGGGAACACCGGGGAGCTGTTTTTT.

The chain links TRBV12-1 to TRBJ1-2; the tabulated D call, TRBD1, remains unverified against the DNA. TRBV12-1 is a known pseudogene. The CDR3 is 13 residues long. DNA of the CDR3: TGTGCCAGCAGTTACAGGGGGCCGGATGGCTACACCTTC. Protein product: CASSYRGPDGYTF.